This T cell receptor beta chain was captured by sequencing in a study of T cells in Graves' hyperthyroidism and ophthalmopathy. This clonotype was seen only a few times. Amplification of TCR beta CDR3 regions used RNA as the template. TCR CDR3 underwent first-round RT-PCR with the HTBI primer set. TCRdb ran MiXCR on the multiplex PCR reads and lists one entry per CDR3 protein. In the table there are about 420,000 distinct CDR3 sequences, roughly 14% of which are singletons. The trim removed 4 bases at V and 4 bases at J, leaving 21 bases unmatched. Germline values: CDR1 MNHEY, CDR2 SVGEGT. This CDR3 is built from 19 residues.

The V call is TRBV6-2 or TRBV6-3, the J call TRBJ1-1, with 7 bases lining up with TRBD1. Sequenced sample: blood. The origin of this receptor is a woman aged 18-29 years with Graves' hyperthyroidism. The DNA for the CDR3 is TGTGCCAGCAGTTTGAGGGGAAGTCAGGGATACAACAGGGGCACTGAAGCTTTCTTT. Its translation is CASSLRGSQGYNRGTEAFF.